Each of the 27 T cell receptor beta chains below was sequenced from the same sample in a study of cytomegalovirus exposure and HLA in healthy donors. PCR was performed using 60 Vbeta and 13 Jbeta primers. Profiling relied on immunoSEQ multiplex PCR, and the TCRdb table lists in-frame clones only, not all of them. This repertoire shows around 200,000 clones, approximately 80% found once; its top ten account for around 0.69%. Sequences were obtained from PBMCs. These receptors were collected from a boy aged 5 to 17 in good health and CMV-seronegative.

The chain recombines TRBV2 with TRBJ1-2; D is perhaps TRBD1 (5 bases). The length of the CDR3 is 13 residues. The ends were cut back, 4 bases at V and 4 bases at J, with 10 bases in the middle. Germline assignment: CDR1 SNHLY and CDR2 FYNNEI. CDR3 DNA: TGTGCCAGCAGTGTCAGGGCCCTCTATGGCTACACCTTC. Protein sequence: CASSVRALYGYTF. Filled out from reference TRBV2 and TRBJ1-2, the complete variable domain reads EPEVTQTPSHQVTQMGQEVILRCVPISNHLYFYWYRQILGQKVEFLVSFYNNEISEKSEIFDDQFSVERPDGSNFTLKIRSTKLEDSAMYFCASSVRALYGYTFGSGTRLTVV.

The CDR3 region is CASSLPHDRVWDTIYF. CDR3 bases: TGTGCCAGCAGTTTACCCCATGACAGGGTTTGGGACACCATATATTTT. This chain connects TRBV27 to TRBJ1-3; 7 positions match TRBD1. The V segment lost 2 bases and the J segment 8 bases; nucleotides outside the gene matches: 12. CDR3 length: 16 amino acids. Germline CDR1 reads MNHEY; CDR2 reads SMNVEV (reference sequence).

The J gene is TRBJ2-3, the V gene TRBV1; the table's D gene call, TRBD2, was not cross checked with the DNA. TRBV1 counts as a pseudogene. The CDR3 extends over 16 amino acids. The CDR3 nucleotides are TGCACCAGCCCTCTGGGACTAGCGGGAGGGCAGGATACGCAGTATTTT. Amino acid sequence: CTSPLGLAGGQDTQYF.

CDR3 region: CAWSVGGGVNEQFF. For the CDR3, the DNA is TGTGCCTGGAGTGTAGGGGGGGGAGTCAATGAGCAGTTCTTC. The chain couples TRBV30 to TRBJ2-1; TRBD2 might be the D (7 bases). V shed 0 bases and J shed 6 bases, with 12 bases lying between them. This CDR3 comprises 14 residues. Germline loops: CDR1 GTSNPN, CDR2 SVGIG (reference sequence).

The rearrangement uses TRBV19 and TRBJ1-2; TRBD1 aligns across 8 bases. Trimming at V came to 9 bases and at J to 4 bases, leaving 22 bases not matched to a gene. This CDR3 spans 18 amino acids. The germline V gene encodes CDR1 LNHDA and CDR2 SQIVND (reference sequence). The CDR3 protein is CASTIKTTGTGFFYGYTF. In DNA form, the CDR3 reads TGTGCCAGCACTATAAAAACCACCGGGACAGGTTTTTTCTATGGCTACACCTTC.

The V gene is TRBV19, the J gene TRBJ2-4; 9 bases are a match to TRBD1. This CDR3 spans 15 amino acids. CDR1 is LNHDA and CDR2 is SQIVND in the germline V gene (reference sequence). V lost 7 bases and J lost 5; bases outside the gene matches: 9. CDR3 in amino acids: CASTQPGQGQNIQYF. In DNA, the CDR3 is TGTGCCAGTACCCAGCCGGGACAGGGCCAAAACATTCAGTACTTC.

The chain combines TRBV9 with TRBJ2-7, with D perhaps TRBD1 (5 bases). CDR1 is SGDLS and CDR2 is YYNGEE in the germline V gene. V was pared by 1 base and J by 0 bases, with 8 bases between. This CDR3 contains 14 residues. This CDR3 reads CASSVQQDSYEQYF. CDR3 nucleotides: TGTGCCAGCAGCGTACAACAGGACTCCTACGAGCAGTACTTC.

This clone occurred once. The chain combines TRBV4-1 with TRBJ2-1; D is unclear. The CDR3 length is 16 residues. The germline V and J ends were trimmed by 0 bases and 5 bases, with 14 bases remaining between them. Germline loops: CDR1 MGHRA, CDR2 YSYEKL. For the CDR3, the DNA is TGCGCCAGCAGCCAAGAGGCTATAGCCCCGGACAATGAGCAGTTCTTC. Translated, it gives CASSQEAIAPDNEQFF.

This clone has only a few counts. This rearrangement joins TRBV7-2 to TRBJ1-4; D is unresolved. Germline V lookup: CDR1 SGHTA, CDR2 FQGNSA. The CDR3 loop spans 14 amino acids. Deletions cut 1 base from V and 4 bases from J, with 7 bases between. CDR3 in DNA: TGTGCCAGCAGCTTAGAACAGTTTAATGAAAAACTGTTTTTT. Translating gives CASSLEQFNEKLFF.

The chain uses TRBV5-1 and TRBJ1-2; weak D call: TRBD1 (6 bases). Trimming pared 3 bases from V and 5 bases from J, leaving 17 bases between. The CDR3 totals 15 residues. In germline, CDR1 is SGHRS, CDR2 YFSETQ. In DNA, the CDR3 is TGCGCCAGCAGCTCCTGGGACAACGAAGGGTATGGCTACACCTTC. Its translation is CASSSWDNEGYGYTF.

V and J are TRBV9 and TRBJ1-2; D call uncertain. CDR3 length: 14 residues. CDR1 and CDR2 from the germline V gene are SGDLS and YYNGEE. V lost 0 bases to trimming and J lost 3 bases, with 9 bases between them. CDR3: CASSVGSFDYGYTF. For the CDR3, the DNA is TGTGCCAGCAGCGTAGGCAGTTTCGACTATGGCTACACCTTC.

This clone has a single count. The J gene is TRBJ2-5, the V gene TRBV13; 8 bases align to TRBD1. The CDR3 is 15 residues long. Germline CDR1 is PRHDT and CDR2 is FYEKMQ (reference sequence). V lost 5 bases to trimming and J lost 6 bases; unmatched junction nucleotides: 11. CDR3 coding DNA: TGTGCCAGCAGCGCCCCCGCAGGGGGCCTGAAGACCCAGTACTTC. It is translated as CASSAPAGGLKTQYF.

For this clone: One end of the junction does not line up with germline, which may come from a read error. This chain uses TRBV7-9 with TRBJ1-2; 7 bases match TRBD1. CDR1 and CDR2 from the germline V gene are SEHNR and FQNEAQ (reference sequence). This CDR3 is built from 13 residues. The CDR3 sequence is CSSSQDRVDGYTF. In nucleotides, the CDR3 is TGTTCCAGCAGCCAAGACAGGGTGGATGGCTACACCTTC.

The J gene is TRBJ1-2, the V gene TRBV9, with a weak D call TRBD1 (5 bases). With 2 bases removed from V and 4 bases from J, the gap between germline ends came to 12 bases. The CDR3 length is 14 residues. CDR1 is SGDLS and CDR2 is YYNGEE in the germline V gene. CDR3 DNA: TGTGCCAGCAGCGTTGGGGCCGCAAGCTATGGCTACACCTTC. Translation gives CASSVGAASYGYTF.

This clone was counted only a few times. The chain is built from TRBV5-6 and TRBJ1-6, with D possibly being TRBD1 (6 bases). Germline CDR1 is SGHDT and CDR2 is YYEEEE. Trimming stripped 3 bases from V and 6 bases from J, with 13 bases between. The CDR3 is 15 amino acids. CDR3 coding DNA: TGTGCCAGCAGCTCGCGAGTCAGGGGTAATTCACCCCTCCACTTT. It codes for CASSSRVRGNSPLHF.

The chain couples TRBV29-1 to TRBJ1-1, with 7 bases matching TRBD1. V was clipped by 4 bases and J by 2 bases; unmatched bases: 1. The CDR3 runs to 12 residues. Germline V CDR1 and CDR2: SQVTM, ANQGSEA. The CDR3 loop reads CSVGQGNTEAFF. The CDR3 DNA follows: TGCAGCGTTGGACAGGGTAACACTGAAGCTTTCTTT.

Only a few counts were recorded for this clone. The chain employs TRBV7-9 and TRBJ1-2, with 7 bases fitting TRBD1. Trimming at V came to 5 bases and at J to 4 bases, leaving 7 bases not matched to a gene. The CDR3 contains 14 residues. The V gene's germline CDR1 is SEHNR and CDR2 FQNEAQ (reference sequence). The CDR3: CASSLDRVGYGYTF. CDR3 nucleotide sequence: TGTGCCAGCAGCCTCGACAGGGTCGGCTATGGCTACACCTTC.

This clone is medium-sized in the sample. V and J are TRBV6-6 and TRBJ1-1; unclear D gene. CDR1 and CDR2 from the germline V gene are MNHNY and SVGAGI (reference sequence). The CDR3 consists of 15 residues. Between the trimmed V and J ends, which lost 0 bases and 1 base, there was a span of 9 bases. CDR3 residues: CASSYSRSTNTEAFF. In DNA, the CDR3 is TGTGCCAGCAGTTACTCGAGGTCAACGAACACTGAAGCTTTCTTT.

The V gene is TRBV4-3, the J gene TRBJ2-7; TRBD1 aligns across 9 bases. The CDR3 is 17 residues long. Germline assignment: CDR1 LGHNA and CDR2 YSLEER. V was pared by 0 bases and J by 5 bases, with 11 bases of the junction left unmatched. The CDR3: CASSQDNGDRVADEQYF. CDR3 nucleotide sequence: TGCGCCAGCAGCCAAGATAACGGGGACAGGGTCGCCGACGAGCAGTACTTC.

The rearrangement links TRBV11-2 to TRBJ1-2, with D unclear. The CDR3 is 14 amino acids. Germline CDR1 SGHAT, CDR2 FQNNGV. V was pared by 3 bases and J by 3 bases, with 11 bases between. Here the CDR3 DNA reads TGTGCCAGCAGCTTGGACTCAATGGACTATGGCTACACCTTC. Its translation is CASSLDSMDYGYTF.

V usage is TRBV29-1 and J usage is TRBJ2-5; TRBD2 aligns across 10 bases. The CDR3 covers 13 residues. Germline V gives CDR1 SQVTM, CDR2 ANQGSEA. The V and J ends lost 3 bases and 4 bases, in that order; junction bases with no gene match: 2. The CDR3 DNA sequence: TGCAGCGTTGAGGCTAGCGGGAGAGAGACCCAGTACTTC. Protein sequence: CSVEASGRETQYF.

The CDR3 sequence: CSVEDRGGGYEQYF. In nucleotides, the CDR3 is TGCAGCGTTGAAGATAGGGGCGGCGGCTACGAGCAGTACTTC. The rearrangement joins TRBV29-1 to TRBJ2-7, with D perhaps matching TRBD1 (5 bases). Looked up from germline, CDR1 is SQVTM and CDR2 is ANQGSEA. V lost 0 bases and J lost 3, with 12 bases in between. The CDR3 covers 14 residues.

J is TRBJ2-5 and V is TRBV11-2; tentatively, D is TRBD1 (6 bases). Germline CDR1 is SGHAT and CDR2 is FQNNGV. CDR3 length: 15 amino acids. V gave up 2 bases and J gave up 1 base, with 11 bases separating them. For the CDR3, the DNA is TGTGCCAGCAGCTTATCCGGGACAACCCAAGAGACCCAGTACTTC. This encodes CASSLSGTTQETQYF.

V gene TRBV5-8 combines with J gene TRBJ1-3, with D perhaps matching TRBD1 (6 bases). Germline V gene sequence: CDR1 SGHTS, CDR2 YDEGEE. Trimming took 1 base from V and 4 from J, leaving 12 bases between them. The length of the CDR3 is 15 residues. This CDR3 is CASSLIRGSGNTIYF. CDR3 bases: TGTGCCAGCAGCTTGATCAGGGGCTCGGGAAACACCATATATTTT.

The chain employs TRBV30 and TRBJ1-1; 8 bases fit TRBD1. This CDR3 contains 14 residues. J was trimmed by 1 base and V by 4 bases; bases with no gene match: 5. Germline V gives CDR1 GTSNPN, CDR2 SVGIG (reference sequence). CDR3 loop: CAWTRTGPNTEAFF. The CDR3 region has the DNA TGTGCCTGGACCCGGACAGGGCCGAACACTGAAGCTTTCTTT. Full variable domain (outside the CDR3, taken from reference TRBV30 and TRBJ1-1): SQTIHQWPATLVQPVGSPLSLECTVEGTSNPNLYWYRQAAGRGLQLLFYSVGIGQISSEVPQNLSASRPQDRQFILSSKKLLLSDSGFYLCAWTRTGPNTEAFFGQGTRLTVV.

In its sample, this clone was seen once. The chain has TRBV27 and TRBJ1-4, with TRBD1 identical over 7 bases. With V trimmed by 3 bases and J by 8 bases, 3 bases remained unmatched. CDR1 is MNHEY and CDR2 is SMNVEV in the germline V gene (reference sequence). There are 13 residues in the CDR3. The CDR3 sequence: CASSLTGREKLFF. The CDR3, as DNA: TGTGCCAGCAGTTTGACAGGGAGGGAAAAACTGTTTTTT.

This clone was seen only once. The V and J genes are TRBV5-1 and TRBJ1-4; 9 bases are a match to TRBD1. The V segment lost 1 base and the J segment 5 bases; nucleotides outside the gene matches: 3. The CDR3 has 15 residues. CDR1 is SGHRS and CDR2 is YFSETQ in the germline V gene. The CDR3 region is CASSLRQGENEKLFF. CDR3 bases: TGCGCCAGCAGCTTGAGACAGGGGGAGAATGAAAAACTGTTTTTT.